This T cell receptor (beta chain) was observed in a study of identifying expanded T cells in peripheral blood. Overall study results and limits: Across healthy donors, higher total template counts meant significantly greater roughly two-week count variance. Differentially abundant clones: roughly 1.2 between replicates, 16.4 at two to three weeks, 19 to 20 at four.

No infections or other immune events were documented during collection. Generated by immunoSEQ multiplex PCR, the TCRdb table keeps only in-frame clones and is missing some. The repertoire includes 50,000 to 70,000 clones, roughly 86% of them detected once, and approximately 4.5% sits in the top ten. The germline V gene has CDR1 WNHNN and CDR2 SYGVQD (reference sequence). Trimming shortened V by 5 bases and J by 5 bases, and 12 bases separated the two germline ends. The CDR3 covers 13 residues. With regard to this clone: As yet, its antigen is unknown.

Sequencing used blood. The V and J genes are TRBV10-1 and TRBJ1-1; tentatively, D is TRBD1 (6 bases). The receptor was isolated from a person aged 18-69 years in good health. The CDR3 DNA follows: TGCGCCAGCAGTCCGGGGGCGCTTACTGAAGCTTTCTTT. Protein sequence: CASSPGALTEAFF.